These T cell receptor beta chains were read from a single sample in a study of shared clonotypes between healthy human individuals. Sequenced by immunoSEQ multiplex PCR; TCRdb stores in-frame clones only, minus some. This table has over 1.5 million clones, 95% to 99% appearing once. The sample taken for sequencing was naive CD4+ T cells sorted from blood. Receptor source: a man aged 25 to 45 in good health. CDR3s include the opening cysteine and the closing phenylalanine or tryptophan. A D gene is named only where the DNA matches it firmly. Some rows mark clone size as missing; the rest say once, few, many or name a class of expanded clone.

d_call j_call v_call clone_size cdr3_nt cdr3_aa
NA TRBJ1-2 TRBV25-1 NA TGTGCCAGCAGTGAATGGGGCCAGAACTATGGCTACACCTTC CASSEWGQNYGYTF
NA TRBJ1-3 TRBV6-5 NA TGTGCCAGCAGTTGGAAACAGCACTCTGGAAACACCATATATTTT CASSWKQHSGNTIYF
NA TRBJ2-7 TRBV5-1 once TGCGCCAGCAGCTCCCGGGACACTTCCTACGAGCAGTACTTC CASSSRDTSYEQYF
TRBD1 TRBJ2-7 TRBV27 NA TGTGCCAGCAGTTCTCATTTTCGACAGGGGACGATTGGTATGGCCTACGAGCAGTACTTC CASSSHFRQGTIGMAYEQYF
NA TRBJ2-5 TRBV28 NA TGTGCCAGCAGTTTCAGGACAGCCTACTGGGAGACCCAGTACTTC CASSFRTAYWETQYF
TRBD2 TRBJ2-7 TRBV7-2 NA TGTGCCAGCAGCTCTCTACTAGCGGCGTCCTACGAGCAGTACTTC CASSSLLAASYEQYF
TRBD2 TRBJ2-1 TRBV28 NA TGTGCCAGCAGTCCCGGGACTAGTAGAGGGGGGAGCAGCTCCTACAATGAGCAGTTCTTC CASSPGTSRGGSSSYNEQFF
NA TRBJ2-3 TRBV2 NA TGTGCCAGCAGGGAGAGGGGTACGCAGTATTTT CASRERGTQYF
NA TRBJ2-7 TRBV2 NA TGTGCCAGCAGGTGGGACGGCTCATCCTACGAGCAGTACTTC CASRWDGSSYEQYF
NA TRBJ2-7 TRBV15 NA TGTGCCACCAGCCGCGATTGGAAGGGACTCCAGGGCCATTGGTACTTC CATSRDWKGLQGHWYF
TRBD1 TRBJ2-4 TRBV28 NA TGTGCCAGCAGTTTGGGACAGGGAAACATTCAGTACTTC CASSLGQGNIQYF
TRBD1 TRBJ2-5 TRBV11-3 once TGTGCCAGCAGCTCGGACAGGGAACGGGAGACCCAGTACTTC CASSSDRERETQYF
TRBD2 TRBJ2-3 TRBV30 NA TGTGCCTGGACGGGACTAGTTCCAGATACGCAGTATTTT CAWTGLVPDTQYF
NA TRBJ2-3 TRBV9 NA TGTGCCAGCAGCGTAGTCGGAGGGGATGGGACAGATACGCAGTATTTT CASSVVGGDGTDTQYF
NA TRBJ1-2 TRBV5-1 few TGCGCCAGCAGCTTGACAGCTAACTATGGCTACACCTTC CASSLTANYGYTF
NA TRBJ1-2 TRBV28 NA TGTGCCAGCGCCGGGTGGGGCTACACCTTC CASAGWGYTF
NA TRBJ1-4 TRBV10-3 NA TGTGCCATCAGTGAGGGAGCGACAGCGCAGAGGGAAAAACTGTTTTTT CAISEGATAQREKLFF
TRBD1 TRBJ1-2 TRBV29-1 NA TGCAGCGCCGACAGGGGGAATGGCTACACCTTC CSADRGNGYTF
NA TRBJ2-1 TRBV5-4 NA TGTGCCAGCAGCCATGATAAGAGCGATCTCTACTACAATGAGCAGTTCTTC CASSHDKSDLYYNEQFF
TRBD1 TRBJ2-2 TRBV7-9 NA TGTGCCAGCAGCTTACACAGGGGGGACACCGGGGAGCTGTTTTTT CASSLHRGDTGELFF
NA TRBJ2-1 TRBV14 NA TGTGCCAGCAGCCAAGTGCGGGGCAATGAGCAGTTCTTC CASSQVRGNEQFF
NA TRBJ2-7 TRBV29-1 NA TGCAGCGTTGGACCACCGTCGGGCGGGGTGCGGTACGAGCAGTACTTC CSVGPPSGGVRYEQYF
NA TRBJ1-1 TRBV18 NA TGTGCCAGCTCGCCGTACAGGGACATGAACACTGAAGCTTTCTTT CASSPYRDMNTEAFF
NA TRBJ1-5 TRBV5-6 NA TGTGCCAGCAGCTTAGGAGGGTTTGGAGCCTATCAGCCCCAGCATTTT CASSLGGFGAYQPQHF
NA TRBJ2-5 TRBV19 NA TGTGCCAGTAGTATCGTGGGGCGGGAAGGGACCCAGTACTTC CASSIVGREGTQYF
NA TRBJ2-7 TRBV7-2 NA TGTGCCAGCAGCCCATCGGCTCTAAGCTCCTACGAGCAGTACTTC CASSPSALSSYEQYF
NA TRBJ2-2 TRBV6-1 NA TGTGCCAGCAGTGGGCTTCTGATCACCGGGGAGCTGTTTTTT CASSGLLITGELFF
NA TRBJ2-7 TRBV5-1 NA TGCGCCAGCAGGACAGGCTCTCCCTCCTACGAGCAGTACTTC CASRTGSPSYEQYF
NA TRBJ2-1 TRBV27 NA TGTGCCAGCAGTTACAGGGTTGGGCTCGAGTCCTACAATGAGCAGTTCTTC CASSYRVGLESYNEQFF
TRBD2 TRBJ2-7 TRBV7-9 NA TGTGCCAGCAGCCCCCTAGCGGACTCCTACGAGCAGTACTTC CASSPLADSYEQYF
TRBD2 TRBJ2-1 TRBV18 NA TGTGCCAGCTCACCGACTAGCGGAGACAATGAGCAGTTCTTC CASSPTSGDNEQFF
NA TRBJ2-1 TRBV2 NA TGTGCCAGCAGTGGTTCGAAGGCCCACCCAAATTACAATGAGCAGTTCTTC CASSGSKAHPNYNEQFF
TRBD2 TRBJ2-7 TRBV9 NA TGTGCCAGCAGCGTAACGTCAGCGGGAGGGCCCGTGGTAGAGCAGTACTTC CASSVTSAGGPVVEQYF
TRBD1 TRBJ2-7 TRBV5-5 NA TGTGCCAGCACCCGACAGGGGCACTACGAGCAGTACTTC CASTRQGHYEQYF
NA TRBJ2-1 TRBV18 NA TGTGCCAGCTCACCGGGGTGGTTCTTC CASSPGWFF